This T cell receptor beta chain comes out of a study of blood T cell repertoires in COVID-19. The wider study: Collection of acute and convalescent COVID-19 samples took place in the United States, Italy and Spain.

Unmatched junction bases numbered 5, after V lost 6 bases and J lost 4 bases. Germline assignment: CDR1 MNHEY and CDR2 SVGAGI. The CDR3 has 14 residues. Libraries were prepared by immunoSEQ multiplex PCR; TCRdb keeps only in-frame clonotypes and omits some of them. This sample has just over 650,000 clones, with 85% to 90% found just once. The chain links TRBV6-5 to TRBJ1-2, with TRBD1 matching over 10 bases. The source is a woman aged 18-29 years with acute or convalescent COVID-19. The sequenced material came from peripheral blood. The CDR3 nucleotides read TGTGCCAGCAGACAAGGACAGGGGGTCTATGGCTACACCTTC. This encodes CASRQGQGVYGYTF.